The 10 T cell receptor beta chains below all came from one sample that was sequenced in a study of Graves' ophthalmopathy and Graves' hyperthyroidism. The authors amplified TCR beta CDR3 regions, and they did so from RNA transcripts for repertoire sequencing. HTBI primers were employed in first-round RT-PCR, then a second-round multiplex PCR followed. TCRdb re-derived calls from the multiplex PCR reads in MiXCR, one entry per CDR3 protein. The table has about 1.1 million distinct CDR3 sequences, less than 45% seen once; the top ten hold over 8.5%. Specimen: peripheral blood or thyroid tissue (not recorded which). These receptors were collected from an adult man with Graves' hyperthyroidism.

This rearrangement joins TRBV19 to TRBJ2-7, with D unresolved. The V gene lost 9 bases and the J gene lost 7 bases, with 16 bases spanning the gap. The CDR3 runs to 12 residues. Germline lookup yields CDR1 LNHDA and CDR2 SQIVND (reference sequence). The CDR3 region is CASSFPVGEQYF. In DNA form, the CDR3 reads TGTGCCAGCAGTTTCCCCGTGGGGGAGCAGTACTTC.

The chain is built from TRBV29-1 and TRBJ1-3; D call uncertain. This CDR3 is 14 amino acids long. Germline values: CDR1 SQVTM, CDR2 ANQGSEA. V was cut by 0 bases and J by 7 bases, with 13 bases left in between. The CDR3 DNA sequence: TGCAGCGTTGAAGATTCGGGCAGGTGGAACACCATATATTTT. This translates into CSVEDSGRWNTIYF.

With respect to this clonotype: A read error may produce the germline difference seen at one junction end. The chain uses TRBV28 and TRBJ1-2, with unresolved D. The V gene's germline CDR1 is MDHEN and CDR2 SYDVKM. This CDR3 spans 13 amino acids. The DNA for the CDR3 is TGTGCCGGCAGTTTCCCAGCAGTTCCTGGCTACACCTTC. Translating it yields CAGSFPAVPGYTF.

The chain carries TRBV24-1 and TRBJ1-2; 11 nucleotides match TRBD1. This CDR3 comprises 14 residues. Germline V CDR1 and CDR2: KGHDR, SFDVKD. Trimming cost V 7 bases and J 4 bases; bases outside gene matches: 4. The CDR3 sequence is CATSPGQGVYGYTF. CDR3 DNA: TGTGCCACCAGCCCGGGACAGGGGGTCTATGGCTACACCTTC.

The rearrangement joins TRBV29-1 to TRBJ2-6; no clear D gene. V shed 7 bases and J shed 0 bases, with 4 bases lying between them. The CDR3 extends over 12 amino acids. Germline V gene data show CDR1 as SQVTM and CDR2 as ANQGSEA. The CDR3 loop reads CSGTSGANVLTF. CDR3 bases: TGCAGCGGGACCTCTGGGGCCAACGTCCTGACTTTC.

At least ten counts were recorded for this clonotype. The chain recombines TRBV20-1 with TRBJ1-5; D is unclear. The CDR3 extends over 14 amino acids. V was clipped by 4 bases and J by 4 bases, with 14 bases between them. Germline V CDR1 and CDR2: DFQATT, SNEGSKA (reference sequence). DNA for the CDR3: TGCAGTGCTATTCTGTCAGGCCGAAATCAGCCCCAGCATTTT. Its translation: CSAILSGRNQPQHF.

The CDR3 sequence: CSLDGRGHGYTF. The DNA of the CDR3 is TGCAGCTTAGATGGAAGGGGGCATGGCTACACCTTC. V usage is TRBV29-1 and J usage is TRBJ1-2; TRBD1 matches 7 bases. CDR3 size: 12 residues. Germline values: CDR1 SQVTM, CDR2 ANQGSEA. Germline trimming cut 8 bases from V and 6 bases from J; bases unmatched to any gene: 9.

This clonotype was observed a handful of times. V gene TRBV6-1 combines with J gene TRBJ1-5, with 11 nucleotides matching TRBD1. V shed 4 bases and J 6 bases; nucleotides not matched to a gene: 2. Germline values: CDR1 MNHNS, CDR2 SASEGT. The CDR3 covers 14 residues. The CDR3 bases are TGTGCCAGCAGTGGGACAGGGGGCTTTCAGCCCCAGCATTTT. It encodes CASSGTGGFQPQHF.

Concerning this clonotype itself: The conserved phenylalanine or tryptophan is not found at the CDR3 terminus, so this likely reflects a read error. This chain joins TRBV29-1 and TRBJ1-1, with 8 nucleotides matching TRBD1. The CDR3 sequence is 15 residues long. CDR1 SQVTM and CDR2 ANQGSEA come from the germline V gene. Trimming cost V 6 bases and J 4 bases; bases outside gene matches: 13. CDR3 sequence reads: CSVNRDRMLGTEAFL. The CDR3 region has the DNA TGCAGCGTAAACCGGGACAGGATGCTAGGCACTGAAGCTTTCCTT.

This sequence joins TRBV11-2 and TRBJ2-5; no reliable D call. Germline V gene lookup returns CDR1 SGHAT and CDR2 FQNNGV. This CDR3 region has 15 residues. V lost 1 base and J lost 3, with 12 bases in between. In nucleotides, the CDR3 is TGTGCCAGCAGCTTAGGAGTCCAGCGAGAAGAGACCCAGTACTTC. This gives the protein CASSLGVQREETQYF.